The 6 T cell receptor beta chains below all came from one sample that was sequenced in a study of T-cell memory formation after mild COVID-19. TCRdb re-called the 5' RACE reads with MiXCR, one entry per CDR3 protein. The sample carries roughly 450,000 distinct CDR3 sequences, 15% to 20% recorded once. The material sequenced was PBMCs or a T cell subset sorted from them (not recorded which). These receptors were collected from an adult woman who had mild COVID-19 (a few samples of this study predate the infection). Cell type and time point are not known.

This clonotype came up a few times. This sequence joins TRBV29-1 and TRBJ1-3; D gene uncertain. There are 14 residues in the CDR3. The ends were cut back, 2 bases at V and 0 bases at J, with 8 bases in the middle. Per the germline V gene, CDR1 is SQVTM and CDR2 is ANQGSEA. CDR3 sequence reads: CSVESYYSGNTIYF. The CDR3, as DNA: TGCAGCGTTGAATCGTATTACTCTGGAAACACCATATATTTT. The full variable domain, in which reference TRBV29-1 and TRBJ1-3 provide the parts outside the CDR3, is SAVISQKPSRDICQRGTSLTIQCQVDSQVTMMFWYRQQPGQSLTLIATANQGSEATYESGFVIDKFPISRPNLTFSTLTVSNMSPEDSSIYLCSVESYYSGNTIYFGEGSWLTVV.

Here the CDR3 reads CASSGSGQSSYNEQFF. CDR3 bases: TGTGCCAGTAGTGGTAGCGGGCAGAGCTCCTACAATGAGCAGTTCTTC. The chain has TRBV19 and TRBJ2-1; TRBD2 aligns across 7 bases. Germline V lookup: CDR1 LNHDA, CDR2 SQIVND (reference sequence). The ends lost 5 bases at V and 0 bases at J; junction bases unmatched: 7. The CDR3 has 16 amino acids.

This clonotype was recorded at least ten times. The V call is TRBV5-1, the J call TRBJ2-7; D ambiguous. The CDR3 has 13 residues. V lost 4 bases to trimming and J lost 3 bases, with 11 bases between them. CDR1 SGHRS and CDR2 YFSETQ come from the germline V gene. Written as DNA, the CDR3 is TGCGCCAGCAGCCCTGAGACTTACTACGAGCAGTACTTC. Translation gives CASSPETYYEQYF.

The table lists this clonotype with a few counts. In DNA, the CDR3 is TGTGCCAGCCGGGGCCACAACCGGGGGGGCACTGAAGCTTTCTTT. Amino acid sequence: CASRGHNRGGTEAFF. The rearrangement joins TRBV25-1 to TRBJ1-1; perhaps TRBD1 as D (5 bases). Germline V gene lookup returns CDR1 MGHDK and CDR2 SYGVNS. V was clipped by 8 bases and J by 4 bases, with 20 bases between them. The CDR3 has 15 amino acids.

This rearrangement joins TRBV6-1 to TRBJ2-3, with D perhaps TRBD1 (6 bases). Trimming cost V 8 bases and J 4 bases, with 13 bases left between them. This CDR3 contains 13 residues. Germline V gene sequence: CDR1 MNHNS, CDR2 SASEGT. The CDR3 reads CASEYRVADTQYF. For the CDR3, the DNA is TGTGCCAGCGAGTACAGGGTGGCAGATACGCAGTATTTT.

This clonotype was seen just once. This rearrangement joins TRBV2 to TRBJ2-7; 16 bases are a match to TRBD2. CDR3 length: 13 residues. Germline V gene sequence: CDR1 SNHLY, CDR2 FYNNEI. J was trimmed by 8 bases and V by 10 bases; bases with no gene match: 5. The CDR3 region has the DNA TGTGCCACCACGGGACTAGCGGGGGGGCAGCAGTACTTC. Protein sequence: CATTGLAGGQQYF.